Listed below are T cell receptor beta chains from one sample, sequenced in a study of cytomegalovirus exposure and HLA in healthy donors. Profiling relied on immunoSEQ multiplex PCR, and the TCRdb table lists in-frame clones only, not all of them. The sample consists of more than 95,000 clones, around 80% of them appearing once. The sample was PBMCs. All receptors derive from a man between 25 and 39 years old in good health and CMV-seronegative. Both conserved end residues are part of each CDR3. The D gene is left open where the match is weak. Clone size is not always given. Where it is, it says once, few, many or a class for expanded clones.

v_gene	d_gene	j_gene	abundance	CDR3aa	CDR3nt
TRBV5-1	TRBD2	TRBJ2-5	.	CASRREGTSGGETQYF	TGCGCCAGCAGGCGGGAAGGGACTAGCGGGGGAGAGACCCAGTACTTC
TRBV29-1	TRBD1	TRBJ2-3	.	CSVLGQGSADTQYF	TGCAGCGTGCTGGGACAGGGTTCAGCAGATACGCAGTATTTT
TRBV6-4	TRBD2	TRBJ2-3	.	CASSVSGGAADTQYF	TGTGCCAGCAGCGTAAGCGGGGGGGCGGCAGATACGCAGTATTTT
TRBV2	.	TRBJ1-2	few	CASSEPFNYGYTF	TGTGCCAGCAGTGAACCTTTTAACTATGGCTACACCTTC
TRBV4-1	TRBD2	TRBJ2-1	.	CASSQDPSGSGSYNEQFF	TGCGCCAGCAGCCAAGACCCTAGCGGGAGCGGTTCCTACAATGAGCAGTTCTTC
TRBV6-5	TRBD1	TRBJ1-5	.	CASSSTGTGHQPQHF	TGTGCCAGCAGTTCTACCGGGACAGGACATCAGCCCCAGCATTTT
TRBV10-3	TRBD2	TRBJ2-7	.	CAITPGLASYEQYF	TGTGCCATCACCCCGGGACTAGCGTCCTACGAGCAGTACTTC
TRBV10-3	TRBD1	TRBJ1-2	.	CAIGDRGYGYTF	TGTGCCATCGGCGACAGGGGTTATGGCTACACCTTC
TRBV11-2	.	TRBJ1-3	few	CASSSYLGGVGNTIYF	TGTGCCAGCAGCTCCTACTTAGGGGGAGTTGGAAACACCATATATTTT
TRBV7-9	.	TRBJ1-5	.	CASSLGGREQPQHF	TGTGCCAGCAGCTTAGGGGGCAGGGAACAGCCCCAGCATTTT
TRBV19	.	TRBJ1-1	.	CASSRSGTEAFF	TGTGCCAGTAGTAGGAGTGGCACTGAAGCTTTCTTT
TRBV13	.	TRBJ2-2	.	CASSNLASGELFF	TGTGCCAGCAGCAACCTAGCGTCCGGGGAGCTGTTTTTT
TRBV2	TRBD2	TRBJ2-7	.	CASRVGLAGDEQYF	TGTGCCAGCAGGGTGGGACTAGCGGGAGACGAGCAGTACTTC
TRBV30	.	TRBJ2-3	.	CAWSRLPGDTQYF	TGTGCCTGGAGCCGCCTCCCAGGGGATACGCAGTATTTT
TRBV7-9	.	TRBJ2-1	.	CASSSTTRGNEQFF	TGTGCCAGCAGCTCTACAACTAGGGGGAATGAGCAGTTCTTC
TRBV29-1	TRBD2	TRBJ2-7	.	CSVLASGGFSYEQYF	TGCAGCGTCCTGGCCAGCGGGGGCTTCTCCTACGAGCAGTACTTC
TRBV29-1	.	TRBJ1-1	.	CSVEAAPLREPNTEAFF	TGCAGCGTTGAGGCTGCCCCCCTCAGGGAACCGAACACTGAAGCTTTCTTT
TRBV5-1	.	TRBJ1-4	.	CASSLGRALNEKLFF	TGCGCCAGCAGCTTGGGGCGGGCACTTAATGAAAAACTGTTTTTT
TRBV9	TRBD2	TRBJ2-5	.	CASSVEWGGVAGVTQYF	TGTGCCAGCAGCGTAGAATGGGGCGGGGTAGCGGGAGTCACCCAGTACTTC
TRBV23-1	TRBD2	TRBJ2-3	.	CASSQGREGITDTQYF	TGCGCCAGCAGTCAAGGCCGGGAGGGAATCACAGATACGCAGTATTTT
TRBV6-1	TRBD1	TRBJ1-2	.	CASSDRDRGYGYTF	TGTGCCAGCAGTGACCGGGACAGGGGCTATGGCTACACCTTC
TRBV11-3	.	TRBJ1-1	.	CASSLDSSSEAFF	TGTGCCAGCAGCTTAGACAGTTCATCTGAAGCTTTCTTT
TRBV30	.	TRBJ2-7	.	CAWSRGSEQYF	TGTGCCTGGAGTCGGGGGTCCGAGCAGTACTTC
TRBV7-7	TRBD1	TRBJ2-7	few	CASSAGTGMREQYF	TGTGCCAGCAGCGCGGGGACAGGGATGAGGGAGCAGTACTTC
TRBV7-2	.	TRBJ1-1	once	CASSLVVSNTFF	TGTGCCAGCAGCTTAGTAGTATCTAATACTTTCTTT
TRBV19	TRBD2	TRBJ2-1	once	CASSLAGGRVNEQFF	TGTGCCAGTAGTTTAGCGGGGGGGCGAGTTAATGAGCAGTTCTTC
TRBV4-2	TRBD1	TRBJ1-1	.	CASSWGGTGVFEAFF	TGTGCCAGCAGCTGGGGGGGGACAGGAGTGTTTGAAGCTTTCTTT
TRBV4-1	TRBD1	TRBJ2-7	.	CASSPSRDRGSSSYEQYF	TGCGCCAGCAGCCCGTCCCGGGACAGGGGGTCGAGCTCCTACGAGCAGTACTTC
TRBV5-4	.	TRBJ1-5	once	CASSLAPVSNQPQHF	TGTGCCAGCAGCTTGGCACCGGTTAGCAATCAGCCCCAGCATTTT
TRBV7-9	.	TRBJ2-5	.	CASSLIPGVQETQYF	TGTGCCAGCAGCTTAATCCCAGGGGTCCAAGAGACCCAGTACTTC
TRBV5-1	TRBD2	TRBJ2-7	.	CASTKLAGDYEQYF	TGCGCCAGCACGAAACTAGCGGGTGATTACGAGCAGTACTTC
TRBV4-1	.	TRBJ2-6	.	CASSPFSGSQAGPGANVLTF	TGCGCCAGCAGCCCCTTCTCGGGTAGCCAAGCGGGCCCTGGGGCCAACGTCCTGACTTTC
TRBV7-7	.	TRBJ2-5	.	CASSFGGSETQYF	TGTGCCAGCAGCTTCGGAGGGAGTGAGACCCAGTACTTC
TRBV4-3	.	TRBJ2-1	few	CASSQDPGGPYNEQFF	TGCGCCAGCAGCCAAGATCCCGGGGGGCCCTACAATGAGCAGTTCTTC
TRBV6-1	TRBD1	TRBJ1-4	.	CASSAPGTGNEKLFF	TGTGCCAGCAGTGCGCCCGGGACAGGGAATGAAAAACTGTTTTTT
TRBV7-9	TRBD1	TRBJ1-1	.	CASSFPRDRADTEAFF	TGTGCCAGCAGCTTCCCGCGGGACAGGGCGGACACTGAAGCTTTCTTT
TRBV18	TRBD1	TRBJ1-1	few	CASSKVGQGARATEAFF	TGTGCCAGCTCAAAGGTGGGACAGGGCGCGAGGGCCACTGAAGCTTTCTTT
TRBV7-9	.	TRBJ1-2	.	CASSAANYGYTF	TGTGCCAGCAGCGCAGCTAACTATGGCTACACCTTC
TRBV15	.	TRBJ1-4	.	CATSGRGPSTNEKLFF	TGTGCCACCAGCGGGAGGGGCCCTTCAACTAATGAAAAACTGTTTTTT
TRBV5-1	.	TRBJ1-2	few	CASSLGRTEDGYTF	TGCGCCAGCAGCTTGGGTCGGACGGAGGATGGCTACACCTTC
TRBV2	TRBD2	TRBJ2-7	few	CASRRGTSARLLLQYF	TGTGCCAGCAGACGTGGGACTAGCGCCCGACTATTATTGCAGTACTTC
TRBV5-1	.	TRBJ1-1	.	CASSLDRSGVTEAFF	TGCGCCAGCAGCTTGGACAGGTCGGGGGTCACTGAAGCTTTCTTT
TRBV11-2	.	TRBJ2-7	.	CASSLEAGWYEQYF	TGTGCCAGCAGCTTAGAGGCAGGGTGGTACGAGCAGTACTTC
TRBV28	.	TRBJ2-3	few	CASTRLGLSTDTQYF	TGTGCCAGCACCCGGCTGGGGCTTAGCACAGATACGCAGTATTTT
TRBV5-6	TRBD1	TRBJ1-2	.	CASSSPGQGGYYGYTF	TGTGCCAGCAGCTCGCCGGGACAGGGAGGGTACTATGGCTACACCTTC
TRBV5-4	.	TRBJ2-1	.	CASSLARGYNEQFF	TGTGCCAGCAGCTTGGCCCGCGGGTACAATGAGCAGTTCTTC
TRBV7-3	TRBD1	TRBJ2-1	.	CASSTRQGSYNEQFF	TGTGCCAGCAGCACCCGACAGGGTTCCTACAATGAGCAGTTCTTC
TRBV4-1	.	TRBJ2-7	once	CASSQGAGDTYEQYF	TGCGCCAGCAGCCAAGGAGCAGGGGACACCTACGAGCAGTACTTC
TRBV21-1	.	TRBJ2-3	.	CASSKLRERDTTDTQYF	TGTGCCAGCAGCAAACTCAGGGAACGAGATACAACAGATACGCAGTATTTT